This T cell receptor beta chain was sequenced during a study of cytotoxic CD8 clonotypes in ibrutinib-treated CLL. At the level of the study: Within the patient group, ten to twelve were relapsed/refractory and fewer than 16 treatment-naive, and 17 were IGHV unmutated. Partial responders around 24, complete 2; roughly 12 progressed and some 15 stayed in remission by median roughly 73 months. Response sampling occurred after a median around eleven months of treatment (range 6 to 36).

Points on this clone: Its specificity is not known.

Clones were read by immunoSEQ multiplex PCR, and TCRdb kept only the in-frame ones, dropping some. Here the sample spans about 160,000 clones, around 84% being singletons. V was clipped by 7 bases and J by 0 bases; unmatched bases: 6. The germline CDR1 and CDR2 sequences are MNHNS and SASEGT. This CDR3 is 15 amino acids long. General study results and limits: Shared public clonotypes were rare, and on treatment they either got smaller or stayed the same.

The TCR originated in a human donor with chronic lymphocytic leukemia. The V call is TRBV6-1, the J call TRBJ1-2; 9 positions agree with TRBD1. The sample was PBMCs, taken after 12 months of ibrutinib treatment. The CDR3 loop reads CASTAQGAPNYGYTF. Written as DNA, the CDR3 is TGTGCCAGCACCGCACAGGGGGCACCTAACTATGGCTACACCTTC.